This T cell receptor beta chain was found in a study of blood T cell repertoires in COVID-19. Study-wide background: The analysed material was cDNA or gDNA that came from T cells, B-cell-depleted T cells, or PBMCs.

Only in-frame clones appear in the TCRdb table, and some are missing; sequencing was by immunoSEQ multiplex PCR. This table has tens of thousands of clones, just under 90% appearing once. The V gene lost 3 bases and the J gene lost 5 bases, with 12 bases spanning the gap. Germline-derived CDR1 and CDR2 are KGHDR and SFDVKD. This CDR3 region has 15 residues. Input material: peripheral blood. This sequence originates from a woman aged 55-69 years with COVID-19, enrolled during active disease. The chain has TRBV24-1 and TRBJ1-4; D is unresolved. Here the CDR3 reads CATSDPRTGNEKLFF. For the CDR3, the DNA is TGTGCCACCAGTGATCCTAGGACGGGAAATGAAAAACTGTTTTTT.